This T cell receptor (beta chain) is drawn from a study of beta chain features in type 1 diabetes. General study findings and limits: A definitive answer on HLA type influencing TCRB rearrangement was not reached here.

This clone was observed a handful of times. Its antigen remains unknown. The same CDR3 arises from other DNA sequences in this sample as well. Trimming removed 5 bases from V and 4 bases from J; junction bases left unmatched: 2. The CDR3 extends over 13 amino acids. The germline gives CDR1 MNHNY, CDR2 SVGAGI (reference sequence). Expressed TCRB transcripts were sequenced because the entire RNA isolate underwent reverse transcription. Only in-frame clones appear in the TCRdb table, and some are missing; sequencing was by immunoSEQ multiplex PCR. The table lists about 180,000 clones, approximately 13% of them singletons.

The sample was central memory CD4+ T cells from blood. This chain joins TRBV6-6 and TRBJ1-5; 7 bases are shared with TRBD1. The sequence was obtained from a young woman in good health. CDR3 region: CASSRGQNQPQHF. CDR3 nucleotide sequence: TGTGCCAGCAGTAGGGGACAGAATCAGCCCCAGCATTTT.